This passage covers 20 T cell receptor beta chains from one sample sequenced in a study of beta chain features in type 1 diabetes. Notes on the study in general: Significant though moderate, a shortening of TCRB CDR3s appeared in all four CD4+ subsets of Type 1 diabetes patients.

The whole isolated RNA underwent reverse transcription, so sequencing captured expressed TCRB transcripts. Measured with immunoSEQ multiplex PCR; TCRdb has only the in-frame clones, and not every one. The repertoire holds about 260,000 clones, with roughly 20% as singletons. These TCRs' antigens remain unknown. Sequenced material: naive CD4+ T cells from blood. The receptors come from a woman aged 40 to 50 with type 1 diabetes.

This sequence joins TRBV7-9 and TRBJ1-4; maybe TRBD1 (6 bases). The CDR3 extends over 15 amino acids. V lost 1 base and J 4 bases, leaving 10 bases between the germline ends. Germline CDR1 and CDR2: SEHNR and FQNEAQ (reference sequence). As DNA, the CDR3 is TGTGCCAGCAGCTTAGAAGGACAGTTTAATGAAAAACTGTTTTTT. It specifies CASSLEGQFNEKLFF.

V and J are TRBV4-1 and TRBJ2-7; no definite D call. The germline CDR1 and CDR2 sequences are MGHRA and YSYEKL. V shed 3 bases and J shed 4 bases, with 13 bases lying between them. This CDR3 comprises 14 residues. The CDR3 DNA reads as TGCGCCAGCAGCCACCAGAAACCCCCGTACGAGCAGTACTTC. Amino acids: CASSHQKPPYEQYF.

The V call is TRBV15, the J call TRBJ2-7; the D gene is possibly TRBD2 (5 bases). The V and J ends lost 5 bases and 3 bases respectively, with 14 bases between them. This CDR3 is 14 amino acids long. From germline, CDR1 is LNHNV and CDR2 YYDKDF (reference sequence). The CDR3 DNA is TGTGCCACCAGCCCAGAGGCGGGTCTCTACGAGCAGTACTTC. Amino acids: CATSPEAGLYEQYF.

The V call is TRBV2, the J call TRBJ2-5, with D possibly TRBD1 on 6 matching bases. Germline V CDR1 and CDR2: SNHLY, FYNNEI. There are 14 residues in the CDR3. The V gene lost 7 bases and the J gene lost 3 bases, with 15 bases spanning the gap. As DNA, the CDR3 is TGTGCCAGCAATTGGGTGAACAGGGAAGAGACCCAGTACTTC. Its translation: CASNWVNREETQYF.

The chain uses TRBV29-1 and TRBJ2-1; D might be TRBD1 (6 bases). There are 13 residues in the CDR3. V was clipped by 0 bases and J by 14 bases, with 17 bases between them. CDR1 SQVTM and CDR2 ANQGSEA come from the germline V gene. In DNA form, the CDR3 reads TGCAGCGTTGAAGAGGGGGCAAATCTCTCGGAGTTCTTC. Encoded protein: CSVEEGANLSEFF.

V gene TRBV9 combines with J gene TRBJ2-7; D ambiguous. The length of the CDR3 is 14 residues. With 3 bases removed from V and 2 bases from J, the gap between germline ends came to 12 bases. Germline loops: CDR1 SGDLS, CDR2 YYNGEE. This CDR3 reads CASSGAGWTYEQYF. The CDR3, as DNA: TGTGCCAGCAGCGGGGCAGGCTGGACCTACGAGCAGTACTTC.

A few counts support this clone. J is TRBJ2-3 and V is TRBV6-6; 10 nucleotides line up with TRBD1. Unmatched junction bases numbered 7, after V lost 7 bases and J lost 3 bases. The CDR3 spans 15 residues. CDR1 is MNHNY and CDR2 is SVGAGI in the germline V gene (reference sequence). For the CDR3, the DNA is TGTGCCAGCACCACCGGGACAGGGGAAACAGATACGCAGTATTTT. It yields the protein CASTTGTGETDTQYF.

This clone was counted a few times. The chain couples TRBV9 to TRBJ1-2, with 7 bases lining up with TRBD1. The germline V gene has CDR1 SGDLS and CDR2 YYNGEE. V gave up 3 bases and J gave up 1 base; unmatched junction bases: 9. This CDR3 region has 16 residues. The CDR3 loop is CASSATGTAYNYGYTF. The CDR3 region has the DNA TGTGCCAGCAGCGCAACCGGGACAGCCTATAACTATGGCTACACCTTC.

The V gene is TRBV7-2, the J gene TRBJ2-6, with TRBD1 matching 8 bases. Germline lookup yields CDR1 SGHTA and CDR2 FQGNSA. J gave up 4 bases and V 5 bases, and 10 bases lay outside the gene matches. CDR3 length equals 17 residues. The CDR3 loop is CASSPFMTGVGANVLTF. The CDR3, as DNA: TGTGCCAGCAGCCCATTTATGACAGGGGTGGGGGCCAACGTCCTGACTTTC.

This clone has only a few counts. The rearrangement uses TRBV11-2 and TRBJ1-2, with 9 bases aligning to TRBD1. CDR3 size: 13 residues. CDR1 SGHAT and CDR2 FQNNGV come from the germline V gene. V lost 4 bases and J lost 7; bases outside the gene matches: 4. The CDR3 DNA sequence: TGTGCCAGCAGCTATGACAGGGGGTCTGGCTACACCTTC. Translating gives CASSYDRGSGYTF.

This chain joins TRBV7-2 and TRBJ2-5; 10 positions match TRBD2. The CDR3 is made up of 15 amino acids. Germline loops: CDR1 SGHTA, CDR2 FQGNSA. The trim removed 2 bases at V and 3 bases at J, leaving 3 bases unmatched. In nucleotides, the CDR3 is TGTGCCAGCAGCTTAAGCGGGGGGGCAGAAGAGACCCAGTACTTC. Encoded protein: CASSLSGGAEETQYF.

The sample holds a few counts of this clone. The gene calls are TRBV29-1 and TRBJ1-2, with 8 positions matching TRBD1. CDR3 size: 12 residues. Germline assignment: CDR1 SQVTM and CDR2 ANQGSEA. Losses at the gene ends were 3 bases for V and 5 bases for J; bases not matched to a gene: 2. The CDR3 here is CSVEDRVYGYTF. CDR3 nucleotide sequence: TGCAGCGTTGAGGACAGGGTTTATGGCTACACCTTC. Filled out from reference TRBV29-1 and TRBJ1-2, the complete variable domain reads SAVISQKPSRDICQRGTSLTIQCQVDSQVTMMFWYRQQPGQSLTLIATANQGSEATYESGFVIDKFPISRPNLTFSTLTVSNMSPEDSSIYLCSVEDRVYGYTFGSGTRLTVV.

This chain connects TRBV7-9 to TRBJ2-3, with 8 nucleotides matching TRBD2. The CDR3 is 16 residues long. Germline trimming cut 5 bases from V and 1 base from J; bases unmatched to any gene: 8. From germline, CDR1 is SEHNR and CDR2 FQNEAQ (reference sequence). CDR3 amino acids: CASSLLRRGGTDTQYF. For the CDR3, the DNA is TGTGCCAGCAGCCTACTAAGGCGGGGGGGCACAGATACGCAGTATTTT.

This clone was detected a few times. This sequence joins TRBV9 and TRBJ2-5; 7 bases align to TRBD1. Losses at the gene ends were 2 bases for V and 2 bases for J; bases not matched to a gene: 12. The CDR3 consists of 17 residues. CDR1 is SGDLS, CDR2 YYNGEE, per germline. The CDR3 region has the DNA TGTGCCAGCAGCGTCAGCCCCGGACAGGTGGGACAAGAGACCCAGTACTTC. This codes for CASSVSPGQVGQETQYF.

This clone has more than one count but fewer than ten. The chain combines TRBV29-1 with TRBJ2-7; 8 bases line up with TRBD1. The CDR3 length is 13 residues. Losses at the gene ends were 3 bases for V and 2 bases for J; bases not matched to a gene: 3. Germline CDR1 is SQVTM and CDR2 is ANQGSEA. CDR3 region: CSVEGQETYEQYF. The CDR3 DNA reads TGCAGCGTTGAGGGACAGGAGACCTACGAGCAGTACTTC.

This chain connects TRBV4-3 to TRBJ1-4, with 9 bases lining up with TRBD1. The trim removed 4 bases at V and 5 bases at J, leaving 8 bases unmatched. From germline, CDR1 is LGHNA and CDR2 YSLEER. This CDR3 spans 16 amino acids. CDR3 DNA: TGCGCCAGCAGCCCCGGCGCGGGGACAGGGAATGAAAAACTGTTTTTT. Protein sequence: CASSPGAGTGNEKLFF.

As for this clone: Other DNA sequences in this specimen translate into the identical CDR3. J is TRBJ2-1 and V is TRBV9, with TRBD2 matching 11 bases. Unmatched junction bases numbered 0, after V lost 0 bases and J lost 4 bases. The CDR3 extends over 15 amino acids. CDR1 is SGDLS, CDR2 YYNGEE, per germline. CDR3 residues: CASSVVAGGYNEQFF. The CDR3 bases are TGTGCCAGCAGCGTAGTAGCGGGGGGGTACAATGAGCAGTTCTTC.

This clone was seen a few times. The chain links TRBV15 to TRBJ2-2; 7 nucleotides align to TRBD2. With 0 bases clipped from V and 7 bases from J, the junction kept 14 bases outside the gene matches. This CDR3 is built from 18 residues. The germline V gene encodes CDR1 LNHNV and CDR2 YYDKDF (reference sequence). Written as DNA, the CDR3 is TGTGCCACCAGCAGAGATTACCCGGCTTTGGGGGGGAACGGGGAGCTGTTTTTT. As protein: CATSRDYPALGGNGELFF.

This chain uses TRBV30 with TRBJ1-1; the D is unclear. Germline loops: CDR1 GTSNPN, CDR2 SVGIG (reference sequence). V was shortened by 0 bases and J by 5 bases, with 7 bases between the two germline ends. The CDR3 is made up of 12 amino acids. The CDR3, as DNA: TGTGCCTGGAGTGTACTAACGACTGAAGCTTTCTTT. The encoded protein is CAWSVLTTEAFF.

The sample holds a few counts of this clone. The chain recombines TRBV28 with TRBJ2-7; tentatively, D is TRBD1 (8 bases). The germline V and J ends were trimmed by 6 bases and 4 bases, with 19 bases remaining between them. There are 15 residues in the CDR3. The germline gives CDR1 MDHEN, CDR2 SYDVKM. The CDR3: CASSLQGAGVYEQYF. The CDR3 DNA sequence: TGTGCCAGCAGCCTGCAGGGGGCGGGGGTTTACGAGCAGTACTTC.